These 25 T cell receptor beta chains were sequenced from one sample in a study of T cell changes during pregnancy in multiple sclerosis. This table comes from immunoSEQ multiplex PCR, and its TCRdb copy is limited to in-frame clones, with some not included. The data contain 70,000 to 95,000 clones, approximately 92% of them singletons. The input for sequencing was peripheral blood, taken in the first trimester of pregnancy. The receptors here all came from a female donor with multiple sclerosis, enrolled in a pregnancy study.

The CDR3 here is CASSYSGQGADYGYTF. CDR3 DNA: TGTGCCAGCAGTTACTCGGGACAGGGGGCGGACTATGGCTACACCTTC. The V call is TRBV6-6, the J call TRBJ1-2, with 12 nucleotides matching TRBD1. The J segment lost 3 bases and the V segment lost 0 bases, leaving 2 bases of the junction unmatched. The CDR3 contains 16 residues. Germline V lookup: CDR1 MNHNY, CDR2 SVGAGI (reference sequence).

V and J are TRBV18 and TRBJ2-7; tentatively, D is TRBD2 (5 bases). The CDR3 sequence is 15 residues long. CDR1 is KGHSH, CDR2 LQKENI, per germline. Trimming left V 3 bases short and J 5 bases short, with 17 bases between. In nucleotides, the CDR3 is TGTGCCAGCTCACCCTCGGAGGTGGTAGGGAACGAGCAGTACTTC. It translates to CASSPSEVVGNEQYF.

This clone was found a few times. J is TRBJ2-7 and V is TRBV10-3, with D hard to call. V lost 4 bases and J 0 bases, leaving 7 bases between the germline ends. The length of the CDR3 is 13 residues. Per the germline V gene, CDR1 is ENHRY and CDR2 is SYGVKD. The CDR3 sequence: CAISGLGSYEQYF. The DNA of the CDR3 is TGTGCCATCAGTGGACTCGGCTCCTACGAGCAGTACTTC.

The gene calls are TRBV19 and TRBJ2-7; 7 bases are a match to TRBD1. There are 15 residues in the CDR3. Trimming removed 1 base from V and 0 bases from J; junction bases left unmatched: 3. CDR1 is LNHDA and CDR2 is SQIVND in the germline V gene (reference sequence). Here the CDR3 reads CASSIGTGPSYEQYF. CDR3 bases: TGTGCCAGTAGTATAGGGACAGGACCCTCCTACGAGCAGTACTTC.

As regards this clone: The sample carries other DNA sequences with the same CDR3. The J gene is TRBJ1-3, the V gene TRBV5-1; possibly TRBD1 for D (5 bases). Germline CDR1 reads SGHRS; CDR2 reads YFSETQ. The V and J ends lost 1 base and 0 bases respectively, with 5 bases between them. The CDR3 covers 14 residues. The DNA of the CDR3 is TGCGCCAGCAGCTTGACAGGCTCTGGAAACACCATATATTTT. Its protein product is CASSLTGSGNTIYF.

The chain couples TRBV6-5 to TRBJ1-4; D may be TRBD1 (6 bases). The V and J ends lost 6 bases and 6 bases respectively, with 11 bases between them. The germline CDR1 and CDR2 sequences are MNHEY and SVGAGI. This CDR3 spans 13 amino acids. In DNA form, the CDR3 reads TGTGCCAGCAGCCCGGACAGAGATGAAAAACTGTTTTTT. Its protein is CASSPDRDEKLFF.

The rearrangement uses TRBV10-3 and TRBJ1-1, with a tentative D call TRBD1 (6 bases). The V gene's germline CDR1 is ENHRY and CDR2 SYGVKD. Trimming removed 6 bases from V and 6 bases from J, with 14 bases in between. This CDR3 contains 13 residues. CDR3 protein: CAIRKQGGPEAFF. The DNA for the CDR3 is TGTGCCATCAGAAAACAGGGTGGGCCTGAAGCTTTCTTT.

This rearrangement joins TRBV6-4 to TRBJ2-3; D possibly corresponds to TRBD1 (5 bases). This CDR3 spans 14 amino acids. Germline lookup yields CDR1 MRHNA and CDR2 SNTAGT. Between the trimmed V and J ends, which lost 2 bases and 4 bases, there was a span of 10 bases. As DNA, the CDR3 is TGTGCCAGCAGTGACAGGGGTCTGTCAGATACGCAGTATTTT. This sequence encodes CASSDRGLSDTQYF.

This clone was observed once. This chain joins TRBV7-9 and TRBJ1-4, with 7 bases matching TRBD1. This CDR3 comprises 11 residues. The V and J ends lost 4 bases and 13 bases, in that order; junction bases with no gene match: 3. Germline values: CDR1 SEHNR, CDR2 FQNEAQ (reference sequence). CDR3 nucleotide sequence: TGTGCCAGCAGCTCCCGGGACAGACTGTTTTTT. Translated: CASSSRDRLFF.

J is TRBJ2-2 and V is TRBV5-1; no clear D. V was clipped by 2 bases and J by 6 bases, with 5 bases between them. This CDR3 is built from 12 residues. Looked up from germline, CDR1 is SGHRS and CDR2 is YFSETQ. In DNA, the CDR3 is TGCGCCAGCAGCTTCGAGGCCGGGGAGCTGTTTTTT. Protein product: CASSFEAGELFF. Filled out from reference TRBV5-1 and TRBJ2-2, the complete variable domain reads KAGVTQTPRYLIKTRGQQVTLSCSPISGHRSVSWYQQTPGQGLQFLFEYFSETQRNKGNFPGRFSGRQFSNSRSEMNVSTLELGDSALYLCASSFEAGELFFGEGSRLTVL.

The sample holds one count of this clone. J is TRBJ2-7 and V is TRBV20-1; 7 nucleotides match TRBD2. Germline lookup yields CDR1 DFQATT and CDR2 SNEGSKA (reference sequence). After removal of 6 bases from V and 5 bases from J, the junction contained 4 bases not matched to a gene. This CDR3 spans 11 amino acids. CDR3 amino acids: CSAPRGDEQYF. The CDR3 nucleotides read TGCAGTGCCCCCCGGGGGGACGAGCAGTACTTC.

The chain couples TRBV19 to TRBJ1-3; D is possibly TRBD1 (6 bases). Germline CDR1 reads LNHDA; CDR2 reads SQIVND (reference sequence). V lost 7 bases, J lost 0 bases, and 13 bases lay in between. This CDR3 is 15 amino acids long. The chain's CDR3 is CASIPDRGSGNTIYF. The CDR3 DNA reads as TGTGCCAGTATTCCGGACAGAGGCTCTGGAAACACCATATATTTT.

The chain has TRBV7-9 and TRBJ1-1; the D is unclear. The germline V gene has CDR1 SEHNR and CDR2 FQNEAQ (reference sequence). V was trimmed by 1 base and J by 1 base, leaving 22 bases between them. CDR3 length: 19 amino acids. CDR3 sequence reads: CASSLDFGERSLQNTEAFF. Here the CDR3 DNA reads TGTGCCAGCAGCTTAGATTTCGGGGAGCGATCTCTTCAGAACACTGAAGCTTTCTTT.

The chain couples TRBV19 to TRBJ1-1; D ambiguous. CDR3 length equals 14 residues. The ends were cut back, 3 bases at V and 1 base at J, with 9 bases in the middle. Germline V gene lookup returns CDR1 LNHDA and CDR2 SQIVND (reference sequence). The CDR3 loop reads CASSIPPRNTEAFF. The DNA for the CDR3 is TGTGCCAGTAGTATTCCCCCGCGGAACACTGAAGCTTTCTTT.

V and J are TRBV18 and TRBJ2-2, with 7 bases identical to TRBD2. The CDR3 is 18 amino acids. Losses at the gene ends were 1 base for V and 2 bases for J; bases not matched to a gene: 10. CDR1 and CDR2 (germline): KGHSH, LQKENI. CDR3 nucleotide sequence: TGTGCCAGCTCACCACGGCGCAGCGGGGCTTTAAACACCGGGGAGCTGTTTTTT. Translating gives CASSPRRSGALNTGELFF.

Remarks on this clone: The sample holds other DNA sequences that translate to the same CDR3. The chain has TRBV9 and TRBJ1-1; TRBD1 might be the D (6 bases). The CDR3 covers 13 residues. The V end was cut by 0 bases, the J end by 3 bases, with 6 bases between. Per germline, CDR1 SGDLS and CDR2 YYNGEE. As DNA, the CDR3 is TGTGCCAGCAGCGTAGACAGGGACACTGAAGCTTTCTTT. Its protein product is CASSVDRDTEAFF.

This chain connects TRBV19 to TRBJ2-4; D is unresolved. The CDR3 is made up of 15 amino acids. V was shortened by 0 bases and J by 5 bases, with 11 bases between the two germline ends. From germline, CDR1 is LNHDA and CDR2 SQIVND (reference sequence). CDR3 sequence reads: CASSIDMLSQNIQYF. Here the CDR3 DNA reads TGTGCCAGTAGTATAGATATGTTGTCCCAAAACATTCAGTACTTC. Looking up the rest from reference TRBV19 and TRBJ2-4 gives the full variable domain: DGGITQSPKYLFRKEGQNVTLSCEQNLNHDAMYWYRQDPGQGLRLIYYSQIVNDFQKGDIAEGYSVSREKKESFPLTVTSAQKNPTAFYLCASSIDMLSQNIQYFGAGTRLSVL.

The chain recombines TRBV6-1 with TRBJ2-1, with TRBD2 matching 10 bases. There are 15 residues in the CDR3. CDR1 is MNHNS and CDR2 is SASEGT in the germline V gene. V dropped 5 bases and J dropped 7; count of bases not matched to a gene: 8. CDR3 coding DNA: TGTGCCAGCAGTTCCAAGCGGGGGGGCGGAAATGAGCAGTTCTTC. Its protein product is CASSSKRGGGNEQFF.

This rearrangement joins TRBV13 to TRBJ2-1, with 7 bases aligning to TRBD2. Trimming at V came to 7 bases and at J to 0 bases, leaving 12 bases not matched to a gene. This CDR3 is 17 amino acids long. Per germline, CDR1 PRHDT and CDR2 FYEKMQ (reference sequence). This CDR3 reads CASITGGIASSYNEQFF. Here the CDR3 DNA reads TGTGCCAGCATCACGGGGGGAATTGCTAGCTCCTACAATGAGCAGTTCTTC.

The chain is built from TRBV10-3 and TRBJ2-5, with D unresolved. The V end was cut by 0 bases, the J end by 2 bases, with 4 bases between. Per germline, CDR1 ENHRY and CDR2 SYGVKD. The CDR3 length is 13 residues. CDR3 amino acids: CAISESVQETQYF. CDR3 in DNA: TGTGCCATCAGTGAGTCCGTTCAAGAGACCCAGTACTTC.

This chain connects TRBV6-1 to TRBJ1-1; D gene ambiguous. Per germline, CDR1 MNHNS and CDR2 SASEGT. V was cut by 2 bases and J by 0 bases, with 4 bases left in between. The CDR3 has 13 amino acids. CDR3 in amino acids: CASSETVNTEAFF. DNA of the CDR3: TGTGCCAGCAGTGAAACAGTGAACACTGAAGCTTTCTTT.

The rearrangement joins TRBV10-3 to TRBJ2-3; 13 positions agree with TRBD2. The CDR3 totals 15 residues. Germline V gene data show CDR1 as ENHRY and CDR2 as SYGVKD. Unmatched junction bases numbered 6, after V lost 7 bases and J lost 5 bases. The CDR3 sequence is CAITEGLAGLDTQYF. As DNA, the CDR3 is TGTGCCATCACCGAGGGACTAGCGGGGTTAGATACGCAGTATTTT.

V gene TRBV15 combines with J gene TRBJ1-1; no reliable D call. From germline, CDR1 is LNHNV and CDR2 YYDKDF (reference sequence). The germline V and J ends were trimmed by 0 bases and 5 bases, with 13 bases remaining between them. This CDR3 contains 15 residues. The DNA of the CDR3 is TGTGCCACCAGCAGAGATAGGGCGCGGGGAACTGAAGCTTTCTTT. As protein: CATSRDRARGTEAFF.

The chain is built from TRBV5-5 and TRBJ2-7; 9 bases are shared with TRBD1. The V gene end was trimmed by 5 bases and the J gene end by 3 bases; junction bases not matched to a gene: 3. Looked up from germline, CDR1 is SGHKS and CDR2 is YYEKEE (reference sequence). The CDR3 totals 13 residues. CDR3 sequence reads: CASRQGAVYEQYF. In DNA form, the CDR3 reads TGTGCCAGCAGACAGGGGGCAGTCTACGAGCAGTACTTC.

The rearrangement joins TRBV6-5 to TRBJ1-2; 8 bases align to TRBD1. From germline, CDR1 is MNHEY and CDR2 SVGAGI. With 0 bases clipped from V and 1 base from J, the junction kept 1 base outside the gene matches. The CDR3 contains 15 residues. CDR3 DNA sequence: TGTGCCAGCAGTTACTCCAGGGGGCATAACTATGGCTACACCTTC. Translation gives CASSYSRGHNYGYTF.